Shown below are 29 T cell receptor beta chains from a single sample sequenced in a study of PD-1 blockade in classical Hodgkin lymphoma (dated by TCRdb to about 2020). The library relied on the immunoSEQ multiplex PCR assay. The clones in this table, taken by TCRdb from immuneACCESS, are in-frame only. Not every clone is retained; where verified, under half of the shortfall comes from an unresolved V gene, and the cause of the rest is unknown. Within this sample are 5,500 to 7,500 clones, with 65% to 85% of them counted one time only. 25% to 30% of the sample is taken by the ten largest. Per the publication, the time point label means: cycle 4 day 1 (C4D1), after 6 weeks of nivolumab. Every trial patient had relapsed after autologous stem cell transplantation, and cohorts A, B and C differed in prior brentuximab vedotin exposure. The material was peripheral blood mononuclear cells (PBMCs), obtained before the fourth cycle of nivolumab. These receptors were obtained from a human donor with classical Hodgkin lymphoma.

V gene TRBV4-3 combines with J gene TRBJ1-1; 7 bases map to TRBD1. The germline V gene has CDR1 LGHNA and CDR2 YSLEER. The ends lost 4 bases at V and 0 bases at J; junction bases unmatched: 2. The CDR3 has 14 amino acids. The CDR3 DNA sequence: TGCGCCAGCAGCCGGGACAGTCTGAACACTGAAGCTTTCTTT. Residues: CASSRDSLNTEAFF.

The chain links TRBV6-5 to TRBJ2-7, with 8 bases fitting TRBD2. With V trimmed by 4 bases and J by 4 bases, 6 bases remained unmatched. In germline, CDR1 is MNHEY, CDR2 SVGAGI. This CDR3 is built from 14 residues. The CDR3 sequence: CASSWSGGSYEQYF. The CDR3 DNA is TGTGCCAGCAGTTGGAGCGGGGGATCGTACGAGCAGTACTTC.

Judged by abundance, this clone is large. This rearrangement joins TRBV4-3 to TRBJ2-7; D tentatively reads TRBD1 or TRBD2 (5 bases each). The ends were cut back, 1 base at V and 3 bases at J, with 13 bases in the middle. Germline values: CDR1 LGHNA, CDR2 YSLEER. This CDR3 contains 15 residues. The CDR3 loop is CASSQAGQWYYEQYF. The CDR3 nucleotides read TGCGCCAGCAGCCAAGCGGGGCAGTGGTACTACGAGCAGTACTTC.

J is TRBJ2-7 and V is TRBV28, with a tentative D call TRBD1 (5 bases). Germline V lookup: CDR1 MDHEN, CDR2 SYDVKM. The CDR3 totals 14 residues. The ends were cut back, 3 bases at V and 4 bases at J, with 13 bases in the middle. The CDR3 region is CASSLGQEPYEQYF. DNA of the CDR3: TGTGCCAGCAGTTTGGGGCAGGAACCTTACGAGCAGTACTTC.

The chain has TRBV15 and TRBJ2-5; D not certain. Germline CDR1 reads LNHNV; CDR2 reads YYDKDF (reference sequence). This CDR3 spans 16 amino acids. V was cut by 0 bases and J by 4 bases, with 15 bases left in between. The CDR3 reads CATSRDPGPTTETQYF. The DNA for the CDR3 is TGTGCCACCAGCAGAGATCCCGGCCCGACAACAGAGACCCAGTACTTC.

Here the CDR3 reads CASSLHQGDYGYTF. In DNA form, the CDR3 reads TGTGCCAGCAGCCTGCATCAAGGGGACTATGGCTACACCTTC. The chain is built from TRBV7-9 and TRBJ1-2, with D perhaps TRBD1 (5 bases). CDR3 length: 14 amino acids. The V gene's germline CDR1 is SEHNR and CDR2 FQNEAQ (reference sequence). The V end was cut by 5 bases, the J end by 3 bases, with 13 bases between.

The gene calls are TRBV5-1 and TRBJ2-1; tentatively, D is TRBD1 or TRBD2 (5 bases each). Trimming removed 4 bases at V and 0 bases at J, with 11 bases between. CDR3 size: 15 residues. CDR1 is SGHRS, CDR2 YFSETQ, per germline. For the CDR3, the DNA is TGCGCCAGCAGCGGGGGTCATTACTCCTACAATGAGCAGTTCTTC. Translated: CASSGGHYSYNEQFF.

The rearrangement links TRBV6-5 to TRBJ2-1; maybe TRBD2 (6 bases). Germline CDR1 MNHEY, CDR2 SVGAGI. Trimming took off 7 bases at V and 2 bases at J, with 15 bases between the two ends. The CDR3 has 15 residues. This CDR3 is CASTAGRLPYNEQFF. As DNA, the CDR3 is TGTGCCAGCACGGCCGGGAGACTGCCCTACAATGAGCAGTTCTTC.

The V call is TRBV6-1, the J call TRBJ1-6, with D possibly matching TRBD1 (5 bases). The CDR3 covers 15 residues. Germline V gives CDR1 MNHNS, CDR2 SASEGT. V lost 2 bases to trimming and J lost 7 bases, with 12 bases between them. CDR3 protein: CASSEMTEGNSPLHF. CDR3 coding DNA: TGTGCCAGCAGTGAAATGACAGAAGGCAATTCACCCCTCCACTTT.

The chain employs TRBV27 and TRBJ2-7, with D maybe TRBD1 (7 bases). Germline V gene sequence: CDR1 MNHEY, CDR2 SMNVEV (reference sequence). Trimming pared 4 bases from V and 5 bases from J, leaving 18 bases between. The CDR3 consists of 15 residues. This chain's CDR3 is CASSSPPTGRNEQYF. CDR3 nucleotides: TGTGCCAGCAGTTCCCCCCCGACAGGGAGGAACGAGCAGTACTTC.

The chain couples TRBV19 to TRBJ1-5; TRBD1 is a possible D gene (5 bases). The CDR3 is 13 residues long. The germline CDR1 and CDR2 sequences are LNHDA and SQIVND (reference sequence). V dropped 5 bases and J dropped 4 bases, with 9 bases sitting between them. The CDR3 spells CASSWGENQPQHF. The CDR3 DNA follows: TGTGCCAGTAGTTGGGGGGAAAATCAGCCCCAGCATTTT.

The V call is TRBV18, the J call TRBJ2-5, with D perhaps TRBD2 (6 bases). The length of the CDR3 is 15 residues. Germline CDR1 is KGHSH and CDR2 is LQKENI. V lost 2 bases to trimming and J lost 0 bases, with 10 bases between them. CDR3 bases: TGTGCCAGCTCACCAGGGGACTCGGACCAAGAGACCCAGTACTTC. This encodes CASSPGDSDQETQYF.

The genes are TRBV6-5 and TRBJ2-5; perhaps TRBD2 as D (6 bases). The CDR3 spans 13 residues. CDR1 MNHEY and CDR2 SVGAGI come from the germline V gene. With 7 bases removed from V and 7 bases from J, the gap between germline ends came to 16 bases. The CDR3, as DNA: TGTGCCAGCAACTCCGGGACTTCGGGGACCCAGTACTTC. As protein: CASNSGTSGTQYF.

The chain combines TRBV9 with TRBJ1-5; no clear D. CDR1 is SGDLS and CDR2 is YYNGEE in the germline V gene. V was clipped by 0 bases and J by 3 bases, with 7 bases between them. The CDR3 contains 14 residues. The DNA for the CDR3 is TGTGCCAGCAGCGTAGGGACTACCAATCAGCCCCAGCATTTT. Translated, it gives CASSVGTTNQPQHF.

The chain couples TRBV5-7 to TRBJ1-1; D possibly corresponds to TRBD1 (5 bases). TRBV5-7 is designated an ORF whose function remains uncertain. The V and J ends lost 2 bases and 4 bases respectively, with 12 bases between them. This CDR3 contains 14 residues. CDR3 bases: TGTGCCAGCAGCTTCCGGGACTGGGGCACTGAAGCTTTCTTT. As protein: CASSFRDWGTEAFF.

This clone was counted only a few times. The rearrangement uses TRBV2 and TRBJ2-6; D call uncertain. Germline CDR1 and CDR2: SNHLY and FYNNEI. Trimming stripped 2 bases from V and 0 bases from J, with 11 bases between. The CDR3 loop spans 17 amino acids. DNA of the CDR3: TGTGCCAGCAGTGAAACCATCACCAGCTCTGGGGCCAACGTCCTGACTTTC. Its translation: CASSETITSSGANVLTF.

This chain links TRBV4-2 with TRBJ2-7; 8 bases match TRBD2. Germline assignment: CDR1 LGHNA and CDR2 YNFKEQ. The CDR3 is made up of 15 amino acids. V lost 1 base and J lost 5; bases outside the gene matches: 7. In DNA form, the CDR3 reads TGTGCCAGCAGCCAAGGGGGGACTAGAGTCGACGAGCAGTACTTC. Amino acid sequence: CASSQGGTRVDEQYF.

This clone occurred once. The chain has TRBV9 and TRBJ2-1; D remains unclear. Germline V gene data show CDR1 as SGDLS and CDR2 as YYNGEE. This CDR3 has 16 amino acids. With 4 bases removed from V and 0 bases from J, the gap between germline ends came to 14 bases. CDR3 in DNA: TGTGCCAGCAGCTCTAGGAGCTACAGCTCCTACAATGAGCAGTTCTTC. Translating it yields CASSSRSYSSYNEQFF.

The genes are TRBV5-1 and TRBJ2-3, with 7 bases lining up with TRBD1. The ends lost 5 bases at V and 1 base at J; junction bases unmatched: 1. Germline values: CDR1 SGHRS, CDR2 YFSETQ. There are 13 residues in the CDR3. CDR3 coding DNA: TGCGCCAGCAGGAGGGGGCGCACAGATACGCAGTATTTT. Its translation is CASRRGRTDTQYF.

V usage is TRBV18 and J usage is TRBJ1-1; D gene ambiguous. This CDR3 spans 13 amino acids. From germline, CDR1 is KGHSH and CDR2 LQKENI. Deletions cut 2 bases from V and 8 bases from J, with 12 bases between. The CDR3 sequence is CASSPTESEEAFF. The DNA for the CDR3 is TGTGCCAGCTCACCAACGGAATCGGAGGAAGCTTTCTTT.

The CDR3 spells CASSRQGLNQGNQPQHF. The CDR3 region has the DNA TGTGCCAGCAGCCGACAGGGGCTTAACCAGGGCAATCAGCCCCAGCATTTT. The chain uses TRBV5-6 and TRBJ1-5; TRBD1 aligns across 8 bases. CDR3 size: 17 residues. Germline V gene sequence: CDR1 SGHDT, CDR2 YYEEEE. V dropped 4 bases and J dropped 2; count of bases not matched to a gene: 11. Full variable domain (remainder filled in from reference TRBV5-6 and TRBJ1-5): DAGVTQSPTHLIKTRGQQVTLRCSPKSGHDTVSWYQQALGQGPQFIFQYYEEEERQRGNFPDRFSGHQFPNYSSELNVNALLLGDSALYLCASSRQGLNQGNQPQHFGDGTRLSIL.

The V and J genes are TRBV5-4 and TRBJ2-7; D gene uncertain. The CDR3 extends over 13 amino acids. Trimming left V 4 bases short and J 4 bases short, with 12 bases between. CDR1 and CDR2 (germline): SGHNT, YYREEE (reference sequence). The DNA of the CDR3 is TGTGCCAGCAGCATTCTAGTTGGGTACGAGCAGTACTTC. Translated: CASSILVGYEQYF.

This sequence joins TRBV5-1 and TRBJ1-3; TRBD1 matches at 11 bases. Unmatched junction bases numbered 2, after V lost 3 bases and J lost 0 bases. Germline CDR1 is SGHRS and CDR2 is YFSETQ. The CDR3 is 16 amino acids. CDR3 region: CASSWDRGISGNTIYF. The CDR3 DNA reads TGCGCCAGCAGCTGGGACAGGGGGATCTCTGGAAACACCATATATTTT.

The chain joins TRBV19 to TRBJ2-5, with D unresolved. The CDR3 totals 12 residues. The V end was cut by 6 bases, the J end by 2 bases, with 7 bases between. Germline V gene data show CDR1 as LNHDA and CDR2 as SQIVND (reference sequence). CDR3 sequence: CASSGFQETQYF. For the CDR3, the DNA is TGTGCCAGTAGCGGATTTCAAGAGACCCAGTACTTC.

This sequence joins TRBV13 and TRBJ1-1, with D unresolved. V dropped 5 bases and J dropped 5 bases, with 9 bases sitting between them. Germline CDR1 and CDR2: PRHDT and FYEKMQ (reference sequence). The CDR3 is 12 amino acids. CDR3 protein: CASSSGVTEAFF. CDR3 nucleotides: TGTGCCAGCAGCAGCGGGGTAACTGAAGCTTTCTTT. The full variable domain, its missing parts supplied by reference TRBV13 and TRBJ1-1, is AAGVIQSPRHLIKEKRETATLKCYPIPRHDTVYWYQQGPGQDPQFLISFYEKMQSDKGSIPDRFSAQQFSDYHSELNMSSLELGDSALYFCASSSGVTEAFFGQGTRLTVV.

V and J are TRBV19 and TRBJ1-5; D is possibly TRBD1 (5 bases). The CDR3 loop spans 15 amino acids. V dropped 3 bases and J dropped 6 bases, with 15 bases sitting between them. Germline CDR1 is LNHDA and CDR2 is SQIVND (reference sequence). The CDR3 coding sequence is TGTGCCAGTAGTATCGCCCAGGGAAGGGTTCAGCCCCAGCATTTT. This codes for CASSIAQGRVQPQHF.

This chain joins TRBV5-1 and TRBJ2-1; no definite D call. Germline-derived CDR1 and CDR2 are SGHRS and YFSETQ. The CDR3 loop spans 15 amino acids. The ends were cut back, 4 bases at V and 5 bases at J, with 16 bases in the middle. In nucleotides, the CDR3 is TGCGCCAGCAGCGAACCGACTGGTTCCCACAATGAGCAGTTCTTC. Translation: CASSEPTGSHNEQFF.

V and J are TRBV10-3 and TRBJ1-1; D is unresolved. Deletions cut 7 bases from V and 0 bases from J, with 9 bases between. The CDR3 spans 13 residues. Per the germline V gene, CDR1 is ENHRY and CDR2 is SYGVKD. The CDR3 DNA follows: TGTGCCATCACCACCGGACTGAACACTGAAGCTTTCTTT. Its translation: CAITTGLNTEAFF.

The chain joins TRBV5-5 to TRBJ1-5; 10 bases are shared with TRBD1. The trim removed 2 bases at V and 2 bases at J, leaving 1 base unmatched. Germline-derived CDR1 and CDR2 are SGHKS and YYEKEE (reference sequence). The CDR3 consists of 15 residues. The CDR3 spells CASSFGTGGNQPQHF. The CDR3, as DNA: TGTGCCAGCAGCTTTGGGACAGGGGGCAATCAGCCCCAGCATTTT.